The T cell receptor beta chain under discussion was sequenced for a study of identical twins. General study points: In zero-insertion analyses, partial confounding could arise from invariant MAIT and iNKT cells. Reduced insertions were recorded for abundant cord blood beta clonotypes, with no such pattern in memory repertoires.

There are a few counts of this clonotype. As yet, its antigen is unknown. Trimming stripped 5 bases from V and 7 bases from J, with 12 bases between. CDR1 is SGHVS, CDR2 FNYEAQ, per germline. This CDR3 has 13 amino acids. TCRdb re-called the 5' RACE reads with MiXCR, one entry per CDR3 protein. The sample shows 350,000 or so distinct CDR3 sequences, 12% of them seen only once. These data are also associated with another study on yellow fever vaccine responses in identical twins. As that report states: Reports say the vaccine T cell response in twins looked partly convergent and partly personalized.

The sequencing sample was made of CD8+ T cells sorted from blood. The receptor comes from a young woman in good health. V and J are TRBV7-6 and TRBJ2-1; D perhaps matches TRBD1 (5 bases). The CDR3 protein is CASSPNSGNEQFF. CDR3 nucleotides: TGTGCCAGCAGCCCGAATTCAGGGAATGAGCAGTTCTTC.